What follows describes a single T cell receptor (beta chain). Antigen: not known. In germline, CDR1 is MNHNY, CDR2 SVGAGI (reference sequence). J gave up 5 bases and V 5 bases, and 5 bases lay outside the gene matches. This CDR3 spans 14 amino acids. The authors reverse transcribed all of the isolated RNA, so sequencing captured expressed TCRB transcripts. Method: immunoSEQ multiplex PCR; TCRdb's copy keeps in-frame clones and lacks some. The sample records about 120,000 clones, around 17% being singletons. This sample is drawn from a study of beta chain features in type 1 diabetes. Study-wide points: Patients and controls would share equally any PCR tilt toward shorter templates. Across all four CD4+ subsets, people with type 1 diabetes showed modestly shorter TCRB CDR3s.

The V gene is TRBV6-6, the J gene TRBJ2-2, with 7 positions matching TRBD1. Sequences were obtained from central memory CD4+ T cells from blood. The sequence derives from a man between 25 and 39 years old with type 1 diabetes. CDR3 nucleotides: TGTGCCAGCAGTGACCTGGGACAGACCGGGGAGCTGTTTTTT. Translation: CASSDLGQTGELFF.